This paragraph reports one TCR beta chain. The CDR3 extends 3 residues past the end of the read, so its final part is completed from the germline J gene. This record belongs to a study of T cells in women clearing cervical HPV infection. Background on the study: Control women cleared a single incident HPV16 infection within 12 months. Blood came at first lesion visit for cases, post-clearance for controls. For cases, blood was sampled a median 149 days after lesion detection, interquartile range roughly 80 to 230 days.

TCRdb's table, derived via immunoSEQ multiplex PCR, lists solely in-frame clones and lacks some. The sample includes tens of thousands of clones. Germline V gives CDR1 SNHLY, CDR2 FYNNEI. CDR3 size: 15 residues. Trimming took 3 bases from V and 0 from J, leaving 8 bases between them. Sequenced sample: blood buffy coat. The receptor was isolated from a woman aged 18 to 75 with a cervical HPV16 infection that either progressed to CIN3+ or cleared (not recorded which). V usage is TRBV2 and J usage is TRBJ1-4; no firm D call. Partial CDR3 DNA: TGTGCCAGCAGTGATCCGGTTGCAACTAATGAAAAA. As protein: CASSDPVATNEK. In full, the CDR3 is CASSDPVATNEKLFF.